This T cell receptor (beta chain) was observed in a study of blood T cell repertoires in COVID-19. Germline loops: CDR1 MNHEY, CDR2 SVGAGI. The CDR3 has 12 amino acids. V was clipped by 5 bases and J by 7 bases; unmatched bases: 5. As originally analysed: Amplified reference gene primers provided the basis for estimating nucleated cell counts. Here immunoSEQ multiplex PCR was the method, and the copy in TCRdb shows in-frame clones only, minus some. The DNA gave D and trimming, while V, J and clone size come from that table. The data contain a few hundred thousand clones, more than 75% of them seen just once; the ten biggest clones take up approximately 7.4%.

This rearrangement joins TRBV6-5 to TRBJ2-7, with 7 bases identical to TRBD1. Source material: PBMCs or T cells enriched from blood (not recorded which). This receptor was taken from a woman in her forties with acute COVID-19. The CDR3 loop reads CASSIQGREQYF. CDR3 sequence (DNA): TGTGCCAGCAGTATACAGGGGAGAGAGCAGTACTTC.